This T cell receptor beta chain was documented in a study of CD8 T cells in Susac syndrome. The count of this clonotype is one. Losses at the gene ends were 6 bases for V and 2 bases for J; bases not matched to a gene: 0. The CDR3 runs to 14 residues. Per germline, CDR1 ENHRY and CDR2 SYGVKD. Random hexamers were used to reverse transcribe roughly 0.45 to 1 ug of RNA. Via MiXCR, TCRdb re-called the immunoSEQ multiplex PCR reads, giving one row per CDR3 protein. The sample holds 75,000 to 95,000 distinct CDR3 sequences, about 96% seen once. The source of this sequence is a human donor with Susac syndrome. The genes are TRBV10-3 and TRBJ2-6; 8 bases are a match to TRBD2. The source material was CD8+ T cells from PBMCs. The CDR3 region is CAIRGLAGANVLTF. The DNA of the CDR3 is TGTGCCATCAGGGGACTAGCTGGGGCCAACGTCCTGACTTTC.